The T cell receptor (beta chain) under discussion was sequenced for a study of T-cell reconstitution after alpha-beta-depleted transplantation in children. Study-level results: Some patients showed high day-60 TCRbeta diversity, which derived from surviving recipient T cells and thymic progenitors. The origin of alpha-beta T cells about two months after transplant was reportedly several hundred expanded graft clones. Most T-cell counts and diversity one year after the transplant came from T cells that were newly produced.

A few counts support this clonotype. Its antigen is unidentified. This CDR3 spans 13 amino acids. Looked up from germline, CDR1 is MDHEN and CDR2 is SYDVKM. The V and J ends lost 1 base and 5 bases respectively, with 8 bases between them. It was with unique molecular identifiers that the TCRbeta library was prepared. TCRdb re-derived calls from the PCR reads in MiXCR, one entry per CDR3 protein. The table shows 130,000 to 150,000 distinct CDR3 sequences, with 8% to 10% occurring only once. The genes are TRBV28 and TRBJ1-2, with D possibly being TRBD1 (5 bases). This receptor was taken from a female patient aged 2-10 years who had a stem cell transplant for congenital amegakaryocytic thrombocytopenia, so the T cells may come from the graft donor. This specimen was PBMCs, mostly from graft donor cells, taken 180 days after TCRalphabeta/CD19-depleted stem cell transplant. The CDR3 sequence is CASSLLGGYGYTF. In nucleotides, the CDR3 is TGTGCCAGCAGTTTATTGGGGGGTTATGGCTACACCTTC.